The clone carrying this T cell receptor beta chain was counted at least ten times. The length of the CDR3 is 15 residues. Germline values: CDR1 SGHDN, CDR2 FVKESK. Between the trimmed V and J ends, which lost 3 bases and 3 bases, there was a span of 14 bases. The sample comes from a study of blood T cell repertoires in COVID-19. Study-wide background: Both acute and convalescent COVID-19 samples were obtained from the United States, Italy and Spain. In each case, the material was cDNA or gDNA derived from T cells, B-cell-depleted T cells, or PBMCs.

In the original analysis: Counts of nucleated cells, estimated from reference gene primer amplification, were obtained. Assay: immunoSEQ multiplex PCR; the TCRdb copy retains only in-frame clones and omits some. V, J and clone size are taken as reported in that table, and D and trimming were inferred from the DNA itself. The table records approximately 140,000 clones, over 65% of them present only once. The source of this sequence is a man in his sixties or seventies with acute or convalescent COVID-19. Sequenced material: peripheral blood. The chain joins TRBV14 to TRBJ1-2; no firm D call. The CDR3 loop is CASSHGRVEDYGYTF. The DNA for the CDR3 is TGTGCCAGCAGCCACGGGAGGGTAGAAGACTATGGCTACACCTTC.